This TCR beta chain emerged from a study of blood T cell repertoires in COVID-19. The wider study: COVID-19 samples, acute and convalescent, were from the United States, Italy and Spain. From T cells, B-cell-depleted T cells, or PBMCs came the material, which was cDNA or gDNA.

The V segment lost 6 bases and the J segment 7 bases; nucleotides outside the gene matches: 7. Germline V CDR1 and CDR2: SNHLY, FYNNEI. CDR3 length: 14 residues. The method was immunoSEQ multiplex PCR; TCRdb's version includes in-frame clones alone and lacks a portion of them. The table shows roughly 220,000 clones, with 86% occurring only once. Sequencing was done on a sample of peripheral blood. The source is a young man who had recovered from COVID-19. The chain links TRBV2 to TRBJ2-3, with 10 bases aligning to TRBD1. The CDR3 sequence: CASSADRGPYTQYF. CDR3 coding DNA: TGTGCCAGCAGCGCCGACAGGGGGCCATATACGCAGTATTTT.